These 21 T cell receptor beta chains share one sample of origin, sequenced in a study of blood T cell repertoires in COVID-19. Clones were read by immunoSEQ multiplex PCR, and TCRdb kept only the in-frame ones, dropping some. The sample has about 240,000 clones; about 68% are singletons. The sequenced sample was peripheral blood. Receptors originate from an elderly woman with acute or convalescent COVID-19.

This chain connects TRBV29-1 to TRBJ2-7, with D hard to call. This CDR3 is 11 amino acids long. The germline gives CDR1 SQVTM, CDR2 ANQGSEA. V lost 7 bases, J lost 6 bases, and 13 bases lay in between. CDR3 nucleotides: TGCAGCGCGGCGTCCAACGGCGAGCAGTACTTC. Translation: CSAASNGEQYF.

This chain links TRBV7-2 with TRBJ2-2; 8 bases are shared with TRBD2. CDR3 length: 15 amino acids. The germline V gene encodes CDR1 SGHTA and CDR2 FQGNSA. The V gene end was trimmed by 2 bases and the J gene end by 7 bases; junction bases not matched to a gene: 6. The CDR3 reads CASSLSGGPVGELFF. For the CDR3, the DNA is TGTGCCAGCAGCTTATCGGGGGGGCCCGTCGGGGAGCTGTTTTTT. The whole variable domain, remainder taken from reference TRBV7-2 and TRBJ2-2, is GAGVSQSPSNKVTEKGKDVELRCDPISGHTALYWYRQSLGQGLEFLIYFQGNSAPDKSGLPSDRFSAERTGGSVSTLTIQRTQQEDSAVYLCASSLSGGPVGELFFGEGSRLTVL.

This chain uses TRBV3-1 (or the pseudogene TRBV3-2) with TRBJ1-1; D unresolved. The CDR3 covers 14 residues. The germline CDR1 and CDR2 sequences are LGHDT and YNNKEL (reference sequence). The germline V and J ends were trimmed by 1 base and 1 base, with 7 bases remaining between them. The CDR3 DNA sequence: TGTGCCAGCAGCCAAGGGTGGCAGAACACTGAAGCTTTCTTT. It codes for CASSQGWQNTEAFF.

The CDR3 loop reads CASSLGSQPQHF. The CDR3 DNA sequence: TGTGCCAGCAGCCTGGGGAGTCAGCCCCAGCATTTT. This chain links TRBV3-1 (or the pseudogene TRBV3-2) with TRBJ1-5, with D unresolved. Germline CDR1 is LGHDT and CDR2 is YNNKEL (reference sequence). This CDR3 has 12 residues. V lost 4 bases, J lost 6 bases, and 7 bases lay in between.

This clone was detected once. This chain connects TRBV19 to TRBJ1-6; D remains ambiguous. Germline loops: CDR1 LNHDA, CDR2 SQIVND (reference sequence). The CDR3 has 17 amino acids. Trimming took off 0 bases at V and 12 bases at J, with 21 bases between the two ends. The CDR3 DNA follows: TGTGCCAGTAGTATAGATATCGGAGGCTCGAACCGCAGACCCCTCCACTTT. It specifies CASSIDIGGSNRRPLHF. The full variable domain, completed using reference TRBV19 and TRBJ1-6, is DGGITQSPKYLFRKEGQNVTLSCEQNLNHDAMYWYRQDPGQGLRLIYYSQIVNDFQKGDIAEGYSVSREKKESFPLTVTSAQKNPTAFYLCASSIDIGGSNRRPLHFGNGTRLTVT.

The chain couples TRBV7-9 to TRBJ2-3, with TRBD2 as a possible D gene (5 bases). The length of the CDR3 is 15 residues. CDR1 and CDR2 from the germline V gene are SEHNR and FQNEAQ (reference sequence). V was cut by 3 bases and J by 5 bases, with 15 bases left in between. Here the CDR3 reads CASSFSRAGRDTQYF. Here the CDR3 DNA reads TGTGCCAGCAGCTTCTCCCGCGCTGGGAGAGATACGCAGTATTTT.

The chain recombines TRBV3-1 (or the pseudogene TRBV3-2) with TRBJ2-1; D is unclear. The CDR3 sequence is 14 residues long. The germline CDR1 and CDR2 sequences are LGHDT and YNNKEL (reference sequence). V gave up 0 bases and J gave up 4 bases, with 7 bases separating them. The CDR3 is CASSQEVLYNEQFF. CDR3 coding DNA: TGTGCCAGCAGCCAAGAAGTACTATACAATGAGCAGTTCTTC.

This chain's CDR3 is CASSDSPGQGALVVFFPEGEKLFF. The CDR3 nucleotides are TGTGCCAGCAGTGACTCACCGGGACAGGGGGCGCTTGTTGTATTTTTTCCAGAAGGGGAAAAACTGTTTTTT. The gene calls are TRBV6-4 and TRBJ1-4, with TRBD1 matching over 12 bases. Germline CDR1 and CDR2: MRHNA and SNTAGT. The junction had 28 bases not matched to a gene; V was cut back by 0 bases and J by 8 bases. This CDR3 is built from 24 residues.

The gene calls are TRBV5-1 and TRBJ2-5, with 7 positions matching TRBD2. The CDR3 sequence is 12 residues long. V was clipped by 4 bases and J by 4 bases; unmatched bases: 1. The germline gives CDR1 SGHRS, CDR2 YFSETQ. CDR3 in DNA: TGCGCCAGCAGCCCTAGCGGAGAGACCCAGTACTTC. Residues: CASSPSGETQYF.

The chain couples TRBV5-6 to TRBJ1-2, with TRBD1 as a possible D gene (6 bases). This CDR3 has 14 amino acids. Germline CDR1 SGHDT, CDR2 YYEEEE. V lost 6 bases to trimming and J lost 2 bases, with 14 bases between them. The CDR3 loop reads CASNPRGWNYGYTF. The DNA for the CDR3 is TGTGCCAGCAACCCCAGGGGCTGGAACTATGGCTACACCTTC. The entire variable domain, with the rest obtained from reference TRBV5-6 and TRBJ1-2, is as follows: DAGVTQSPTHLIKTRGQQVTLRCSPKSGHDTVSWYQQALGQGPQFIFQYYEEEERQRGNFPDRFSGHQFPNYSSELNVNALLLGDSALYLCASNPRGWNYGYTFGSGTRLTVV.

V gene TRBV7-2 combines with J gene TRBJ2-3, with D unresolved. Germline V CDR1 and CDR2: SGHTA, FQGNSA. This CDR3 has 13 residues. Trimming stripped 6 bases from V and 1 base from J, with 8 bases between. The CDR3 reads CASRQTGTDTQYF. The CDR3, as DNA: TGTGCCAGCAGGCAAACTGGCACAGATACGCAGTATTTT.

V is TRBV30 and J is TRBJ1-2; 7 nucleotides agree with TRBD1. The germline V gene encodes CDR1 GTSNPN and CDR2 SVGIG (reference sequence). The CDR3 loop spans 17 amino acids. The V and J ends lost 2 bases and 2 bases, in that order; junction bases with no gene match: 14. The chain's CDR3 is CAWSLPGTELMNYGYTF. As DNA, the CDR3 is TGTGCCTGGAGTTTACCCGGGACAGAATTGATGAACTATGGCTACACCTTC.

This clone has more than one count but fewer than ten. This rearrangement joins TRBV15 to TRBJ2-7; no clear D. The germline CDR1 and CDR2 sequences are LNHNV and YYDKDF (reference sequence). Between the trimmed V and J ends, which lost 0 bases and 3 bases, there was a span of 9 bases. The CDR3 covers 14 residues. The CDR3, as DNA: TGTGCCACCAGCAGAGATCCAGGAAACTACGAGCAGTACTTC. It specifies CATSRDPGNYEQYF.

This clone was found a few times. DNA for the CDR3: TGTGCCAGCAGCAACAGCCATTCTCCCCAAGAGCCCCAGCATTTT. Protein sequence: CASSNSHSPQEPQHF. This chain joins TRBV27 and TRBJ1-5; D unresolved. There are 15 residues in the CDR3. V lost 6 bases and J 8 bases, leaving 20 bases between the germline ends. The V gene's germline CDR1 is MNHEY and CDR2 SMNVEV (reference sequence).

The chain combines TRBV19 with TRBJ1-2; possible D gene TRBD1, 5 bases. Germline CDR1 is LNHDA and CDR2 is SQIVND (reference sequence). Trimming cost V 6 bases and J 5 bases, with 16 bases left between them. This CDR3 comprises 14 residues. CDR3 coding DNA: TGTGCCAGTAGCCCCGGAACGGCAGGGTATGGCTACACCTTC. It encodes CASSPGTAGYGYTF.

The V call is TRBV5-6, the J call TRBJ2-5, with 8 bases lining up with TRBD2. Trimming at V came to 4 bases and at J to 3 bases, leaving 8 bases not matched to a gene. The CDR3 spans 15 residues. Germline-derived CDR1 and CDR2 are SGHDT and YYEEEE. The CDR3 DNA sequence: TGTGCCAGCAGCGGAACCGGGACTAGTGAAGAGACCCAGTACTTC. Translated: CASSGTGTSEETQYF.

J is TRBJ2-1 and V is TRBV12-5; TRBD2 is a possible D gene (5 bases). Germline V CDR1 and CDR2: LGHNT, FRNRAP. The CDR3 runs 13 residues. V was cut by 6 bases and J by 6 bases, with 12 bases left in between. CDR3 DNA sequence: TGTGCTAGTGGAATAAGCGGTACCAATGAGCAGTTCTTC. It translates to CASGISGTNEQFF.

This clone was detected only a few times. The V call is TRBV9, the J call TRBJ2-1; D possibly corresponds to TRBD2 (5 bases). Deletions cut 2 bases from V and 5 bases from J, with 11 bases between. Germline V gene lookup returns CDR1 SGDLS and CDR2 YYNGEE. The CDR3 has 14 residues. CDR3 DNA sequence: TGTGCCAGCAGCGTGAGGGATACTAACAATGAGCAGTTCTTC. Encoded protein: CASSVRDTNNEQFF. Combining the CDR3 with reference TRBV9 and TRBJ2-1 gives the whole variable domain DSGVTQTPKHLITATGQRVTLRCSPRSGDLSVYWYQQSLDQGLQFLIQYYNGEERAKGNILERFSAQQFPDLHSELNLSSLELGDSALYFCASSVRDTNNEQFFGPGTRLTVL.

This sequence joins TRBV15 and TRBJ1-1; a possible D gene is TRBD1 (6 bases). CDR1 LNHNV and CDR2 YYDKDF come from the germline V gene (reference sequence). The CDR3 is 14 residues long. V shed 2 bases and J shed 4 bases, with 11 bases lying between them. The CDR3 spells CATSRQGGGTEAFF. The DNA of the CDR3 is TGTGCCACCAGCAGACAGGGAGGGGGCACTGAAGCTTTCTTT.

The rearrangement joins TRBV18 to TRBJ2-3, with unresolved D. The CDR3 length is 15 residues. Trimming removed 1 base at V and 0 bases at J, with 8 bases between. CDR1 is KGHSH, CDR2 LQKENI, per germline. Here the CDR3 DNA reads TGTGCCAGCTCACCACAGGCAGGTAGCACAGATACGCAGTATTTT. Translation: CASSPQAGSTDTQYF. The variable domain in full, completed from reference TRBV18 and TRBJ2-3, reads NAGVMQNPRHLVRRRGQEARLRCSPMKGHSHVYWYRQLPEEGLKFMVYLQKENIIDESGMPKERFSAEFPKEGPSILRIQQVVRGDSAAYFCASSPQAGSTDTQYFGPGTRLTVL.

The chain recombines TRBV3-1 (or the pseudogene TRBV3-2) with TRBJ2-5; 7 nucleotides match TRBD2. From germline, CDR1 is LGHDT and CDR2 YNNKEL (reference sequence). With 3 bases clipped from V and 6 bases from J, the junction kept 10 bases outside the gene matches. The CDR3 contains 15 residues. In DNA, the CDR3 is TGTGCCAGCAGCCAGTCTAGCGGCCTCGGGAAGACCCAGTACTTC. It yields the protein CASSQSSGLGKTQYF.